This paragraph covers one T cell receptor (beta chain) sequence. Other DNA sequences in the sample encode the same CDR3. The data are from a study of metastatic and nonmetastatic thyroid tumors. Germline V gene lookup returns CDR1 MDHEN and CDR2 SYDVKM. Between the trimmed V and J ends, which lost 4 bases and 2 bases, there was a span of 15 bases. The length of the CDR3 is 15 residues. TCRdb re-analyzed the PCR reads through MiXCR. Of 31,000 or so clones listed, 17% are singletons. Treatment of any kind had been given to no patient before thyroid surgery. The TCR originated in a female donor with papillary thyroid cancer or a benign thyroid nodule (not recorded which). Some clones in this sample may be carry-over from other donors' samples. The chain combines TRBV28 with TRBJ2-7, with D maybe TRBD2 (6 bases). Sequences were obtained from blood. The CDR3 sequence: CASSSGGRGAYEQYF. Written as DNA, the CDR3 is TGTGCCAGCAGTTCAGGAGGGAGAGGGGCCTACGAGCAGTACTTC.